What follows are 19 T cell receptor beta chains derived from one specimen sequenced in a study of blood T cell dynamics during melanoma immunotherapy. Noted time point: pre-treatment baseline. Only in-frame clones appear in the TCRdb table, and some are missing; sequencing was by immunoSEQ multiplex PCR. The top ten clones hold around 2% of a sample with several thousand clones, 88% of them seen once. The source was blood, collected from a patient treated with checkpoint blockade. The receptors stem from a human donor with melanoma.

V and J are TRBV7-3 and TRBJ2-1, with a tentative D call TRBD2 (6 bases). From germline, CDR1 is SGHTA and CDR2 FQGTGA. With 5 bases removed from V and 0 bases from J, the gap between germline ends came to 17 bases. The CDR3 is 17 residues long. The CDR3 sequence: CASSPQPRGSSYNEQFF. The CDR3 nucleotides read TGTGCCAGCAGCCCACAACCCCGGGGGAGCTCCTACAATGAGCAGTTCTTC.

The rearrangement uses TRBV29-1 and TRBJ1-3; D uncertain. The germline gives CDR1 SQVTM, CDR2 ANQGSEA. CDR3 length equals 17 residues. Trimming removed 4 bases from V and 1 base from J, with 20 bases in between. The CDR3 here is CSVVWLGQRSSGNTIYF. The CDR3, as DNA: TGCAGCGTTGTCTGGTTAGGCCAGCGCTCTTCTGGAAACACCATATATTTT. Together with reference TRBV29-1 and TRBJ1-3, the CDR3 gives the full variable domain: SAVISQKPSRDICQRGTSLTIQCQVDSQVTMMFWYRQQPGQSLTLIATANQGSEATYESGFVIDKFPISRPNLTFSTLTVSNMSPEDSSIYLCSVVWLGQRSSGNTIYFGEGSWLTVV.

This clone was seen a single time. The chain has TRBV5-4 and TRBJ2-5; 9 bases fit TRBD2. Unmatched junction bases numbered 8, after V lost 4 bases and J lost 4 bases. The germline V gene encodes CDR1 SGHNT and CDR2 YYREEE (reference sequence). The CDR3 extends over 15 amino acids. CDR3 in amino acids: CASSKGGGGVETQYF. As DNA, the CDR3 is TGTGCCAGCAGCAAGGGCGGGGGGGGCGTAGAGACCCAGTACTTC.

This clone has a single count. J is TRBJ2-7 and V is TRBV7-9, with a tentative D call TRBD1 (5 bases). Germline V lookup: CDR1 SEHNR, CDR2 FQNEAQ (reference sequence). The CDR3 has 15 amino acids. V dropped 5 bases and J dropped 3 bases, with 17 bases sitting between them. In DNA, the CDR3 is TGTGCCAGCAGCCAAGCAGGGTGGAACAACTACGAGCAGTACTTC. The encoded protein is CASSQAGWNNYEQYF.

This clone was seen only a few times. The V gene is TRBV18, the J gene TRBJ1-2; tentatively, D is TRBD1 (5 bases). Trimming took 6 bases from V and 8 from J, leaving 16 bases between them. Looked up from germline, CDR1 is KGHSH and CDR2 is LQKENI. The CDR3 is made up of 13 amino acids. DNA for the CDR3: TGTGCCAGCTCCAGAGAAGGGGTTTACGGCTACACCTTC. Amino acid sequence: CASSREGVYGYTF.

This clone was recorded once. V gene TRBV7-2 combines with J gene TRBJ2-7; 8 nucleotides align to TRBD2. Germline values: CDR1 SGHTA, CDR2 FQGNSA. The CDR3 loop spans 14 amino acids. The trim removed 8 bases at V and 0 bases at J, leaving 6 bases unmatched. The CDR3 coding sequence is TGTGCCAGCCAGCGGGGGCCAAACTCCTACGAGCAGTACTTC. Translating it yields CASQRGPNSYEQYF. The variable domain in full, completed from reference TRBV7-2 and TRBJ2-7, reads GAGVSQSPSNKVTEKGKDVELRCDPISGHTALYWYRQSLGQGLEFLIYFQGNSAPDKSGLPSDRFSAERTGGSVSTLTIQRTQQEDSAVYLCASQRGPNSYEQYFGPGTRLTVT.

As DNA, the CDR3 is TGTGCCAGCAGCCTCGATCGAGTGAACACTGAAGCTTTCTTT. Encoded protein: CASSLDRVNTEAFF. The chain is built from TRBV25-1 and TRBJ1-1, with unresolved D. The germline gives CDR1 MGHDK, CDR2 SYGVNS. The ends were cut back, 6 bases at V and 0 bases at J, with 11 bases in the middle. The CDR3 loop spans 14 amino acids.

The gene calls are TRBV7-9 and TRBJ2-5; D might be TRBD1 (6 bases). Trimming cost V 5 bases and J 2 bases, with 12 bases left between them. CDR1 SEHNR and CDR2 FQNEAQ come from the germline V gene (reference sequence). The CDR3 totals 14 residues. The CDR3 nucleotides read TGTGCCAGCAGCCAGGACAGAAGTCAAGAGACCCAGTACTTC. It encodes CASSQDRSQETQYF.

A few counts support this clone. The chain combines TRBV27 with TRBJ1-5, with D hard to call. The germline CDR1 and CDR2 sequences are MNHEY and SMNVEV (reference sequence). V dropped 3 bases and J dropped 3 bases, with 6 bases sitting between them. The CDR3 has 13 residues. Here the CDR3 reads CASSFQDNQPQHF. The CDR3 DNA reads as TGTGCCAGCAGTTTCCAGGACAATCAGCCCCAGCATTTT.

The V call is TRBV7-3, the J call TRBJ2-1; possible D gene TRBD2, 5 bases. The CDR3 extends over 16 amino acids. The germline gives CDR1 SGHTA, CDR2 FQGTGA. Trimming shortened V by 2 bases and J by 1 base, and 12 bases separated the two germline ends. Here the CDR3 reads CASSLYGGRSYNEQFF. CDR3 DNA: TGTGCCAGCAGCTTATACGGCGGGCGGTCCTACAATGAGCAGTTCTTC.

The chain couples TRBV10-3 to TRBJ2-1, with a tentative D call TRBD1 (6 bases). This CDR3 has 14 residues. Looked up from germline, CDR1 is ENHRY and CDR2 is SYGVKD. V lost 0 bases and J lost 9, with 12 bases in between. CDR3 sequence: CAISESRQGSEQFF. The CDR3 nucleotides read TGTGCCATCAGTGAGTCCCGCCAGGGGAGTGAGCAGTTCTTC.

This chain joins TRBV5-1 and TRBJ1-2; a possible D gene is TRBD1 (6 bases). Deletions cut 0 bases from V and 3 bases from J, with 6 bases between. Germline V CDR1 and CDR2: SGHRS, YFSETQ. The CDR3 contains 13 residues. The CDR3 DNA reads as TGCGCCAGCAGCTTGGACAGGGACTATGGCTACACCTTC. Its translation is CASSLDRDYGYTF.

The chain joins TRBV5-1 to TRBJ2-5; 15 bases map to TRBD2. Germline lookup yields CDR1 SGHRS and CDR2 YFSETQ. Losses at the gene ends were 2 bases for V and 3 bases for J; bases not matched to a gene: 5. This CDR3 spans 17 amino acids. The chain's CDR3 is CASSLRTSGGAKETQYF. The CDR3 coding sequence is TGCGCCAGCAGCTTACGGACTAGCGGGGGGGCCAAAGAGACCCAGTACTTC.

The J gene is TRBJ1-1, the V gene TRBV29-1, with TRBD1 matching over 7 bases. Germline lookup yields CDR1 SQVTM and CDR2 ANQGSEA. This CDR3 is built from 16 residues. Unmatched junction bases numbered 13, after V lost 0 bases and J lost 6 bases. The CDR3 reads CSVEDRQGSRDAEAFF. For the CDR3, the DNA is TGCAGCGTTGAAGATCGACAGGGTTCAAGAGATGCTGAAGCTTTCTTT.

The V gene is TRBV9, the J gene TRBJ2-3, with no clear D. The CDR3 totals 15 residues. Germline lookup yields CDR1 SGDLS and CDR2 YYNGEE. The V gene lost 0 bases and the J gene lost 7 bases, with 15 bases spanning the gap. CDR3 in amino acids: CASSVESTLRNTQYF. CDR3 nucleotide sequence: TGTGCCAGCAGCGTAGAATCCACCCTCAGGAATACGCAGTATTTT.

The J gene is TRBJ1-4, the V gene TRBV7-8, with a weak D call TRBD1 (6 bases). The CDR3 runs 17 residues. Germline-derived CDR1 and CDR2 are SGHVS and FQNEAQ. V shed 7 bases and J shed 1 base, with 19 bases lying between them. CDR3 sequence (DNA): TGTGCCAGCACACCTGGGGGGGCATCGGGAACTAATGAAAAACTGTTTTTT. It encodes CASTPGGASGTNEKLFF.

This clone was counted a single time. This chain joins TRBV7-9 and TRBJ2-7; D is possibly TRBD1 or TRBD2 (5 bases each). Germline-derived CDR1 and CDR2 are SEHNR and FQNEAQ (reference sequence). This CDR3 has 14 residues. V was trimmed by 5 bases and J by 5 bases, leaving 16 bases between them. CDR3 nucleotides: TGTGCCAGCAGCCCCGCCGGGACGGGCAACGAGCAGTACTTC. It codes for CASSPAGTGNEQYF.

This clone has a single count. CDR3 sequence: CASSTNSGSYNEQFF. The DNA for the CDR3 is TGTGCCAGCAGCACCAATAGCGGGAGCTACAATGAGCAGTTCTTC. The V call is TRBV9, the J call TRBJ2-1; 9 nucleotides line up with TRBD2. The CDR3 sequence is 15 residues long. Germline V gene sequence: CDR1 SGDLS, CDR2 YYNGEE. With 4 bases clipped from V and 3 bases from J, the junction kept 5 bases outside the gene matches.

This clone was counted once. CDR3 amino acids: CASSLDRPDLYGYTF. CDR3 DNA: TGTGCCAGCAGCTTAGATCGACCAGATCTCTATGGCTACACCTTC. The rearrangement joins TRBV7-9 to TRBJ1-2; no clear D. Germline CDR1 and CDR2: SEHNR and FQNEAQ (reference sequence). The CDR3 contains 15 residues. With 1 base removed from V and 4 bases from J, the gap between germline ends came to 13 bases.